This entry lists 6 T cell receptor beta chains sequenced from one sample in a study of identical twins. Using its own MiXCR run on the 5' RACE reads, TCRdb lists one record per CDR3 protein. The sample yields 690,000 or so distinct CDR3 sequences, around 8.3% seen once. Another study also made use of these data, one on yellow fever vaccine responses in identical twins.

Sequencing was performed on PBMCs. Receptors originate from a woman aged 18 to 35 in good health.

This clonotype was counted only a few times. In DNA, the CDR3 is TGTGCCAGCAGCAGTCTAGGGCGGGGGGACATAGGCTCCTACGAGCAGTACTTC. Its translation is CASSSLGRGDIGSYEQYF. The chain couples TRBV21-1 to TRBJ2-7; TRBD1 was called by the table and not checked on the DNA. TRBV21-1 is a known pseudogene. The CDR3 runs 18 residues.

This clonotype was seen many times. The chain joins TRBV9 to TRBJ1-4; a possible D gene is TRBD1 (6 bases). The CDR3 has 17 amino acids. The germline V gene has CDR1 SGDLS and CDR2 YYNGEE. The germline V and J ends were trimmed by 4 bases and 0 bases, with 16 bases remaining between them. The CDR3 DNA is TGTGCCAGCAGCCGGGGACATAAACCCGCAACTAATGAAAAACTGTTTTTT. It is translated as CASSRGHKPATNEKLFF.

The chain has TRBV4-3 and TRBJ2-5, with 12 bases matching TRBD2. V lost 1 base and J lost 2; bases outside the gene matches: 5. The CDR3 covers 17 residues. The germline gives CDR1 LGHNA, CDR2 YSLEER. The CDR3 DNA follows: TGCGCCAGCAGCCAAGGGAAGACTAGCGGGGGTCAAGAGACCCAGTACTTC. This gives the protein CASSQGKTSGGQETQYF.

The chain employs TRBV6-2 or TRBV6-3 and TRBJ2-3; TRBD1 or TRBD2 may be the D gene (6 bases each). The CDR3 extends over 20 amino acids. CDR1 and CDR2 from the germline V gene are MNHEY and SVGEGT. V was shortened by 7 bases and J by 1 base, with 30 bases between the two germline ends. CDR3 sequence: CASTTWGAPGPGPGTDTQYF. In nucleotides, the CDR3 is TGTGCCAGCACCACCTGGGGGGCCCCGGGCCCGGGACCAGGCACAGATACGCAGTATTTT.

This clonotype was observed at least ten times. The chain carries TRBV24-1 and TRBJ2-3; TRBD1 matches at 8 bases. This CDR3 spans 16 amino acids. Losses at the gene ends were 2 bases for V and 1 base for J; bases not matched to a gene: 4. Per germline, CDR1 KGHDR and CDR2 SFDVKD. CDR3 bases: TGTGCCACCAGTGATTACGCGGGACAGGGCACAGATACGCAGTATTTT. It translates to CATSDYAGQGTDTQYF.

The rearrangement joins TRBV24-1 to TRBJ2-1, with D perhaps TRBD1 (5 bases). V was clipped by 5 bases and J by 9 bases, with 13 bases between them. The CDR3 covers 13 residues. Germline-derived CDR1 and CDR2 are KGHDR and SFDVKD. CDR3 DNA: TGTGCCACCAGTGCAGGGATTTGGGCTGAGCAGTTCTTC. Translation gives CATSAGIWAEQFF.